Sequencing of this TCR beta chain was carried out in a study of T cell responses to AZD1222 COVID-19 vaccine. There are 14 residues in the CDR3. Germline loops: CDR1 LGHNA, CDR2 YNFKEQ. With 0 bases removed from V and 1 base from J, the gap between germline ends came to 6 bases. The protocol was immunoSEQ multiplex PCR, while the TCRdb copy is restricted to in-frame clones and leaves out a portion. The repertoire holds 150,000 to 160,000 clones, with less than 90% as singletons. This receptor was taken from an adult in good health. The rearrangement links TRBV4-2 to TRBJ1-1; no clear D. This specimen consisted of peripheral blood, obtained on day 0 of AZD1222 vaccination. The CDR3 DNA is TGTGCCAGCAGCCAAGAGGGAGAGAACACTGAAGCTTTCTTT. Protein product: CASSQEGENTEAFF.